The clone carrying this T cell receptor (beta chain) was observed at least ten times. Its specificity is unknown. The data derive from a study of beta chain features in type 1 diabetes. Study-wide results and limits: Moderately but significantly shorter TCRB CDR3s were found in Type 1 diabetes patients in all four CD4+ subsets.

The CDR3 runs to 14 residues. CDR1 is KGHSH, CDR2 LQKENI, per germline. Trimming removed 3 bases at V and 3 bases at J, with 12 bases between. The entirety of the isolated RNA underwent reverse transcription, so expressed TCRB transcripts were sequenced. Profiling relied on immunoSEQ multiplex PCR, and the TCRdb table lists in-frame clones only, not all of them. This repertoire shows 140,000 or so clones, about 13% found once; its top ten account for 1% to 1.5%. Sequencing was performed on central memory CD4+ T cells from blood. The clonotype comes from a man younger than 35 with type 1 diabetes. The chain is built from TRBV18 and TRBJ2-7; D unclear. The CDR3 DNA is TGTGCCAGCTCACCGGCCAGTAAGGGCTACGAGCAGTACTTC. Translation gives CASSPASKGYEQYF.